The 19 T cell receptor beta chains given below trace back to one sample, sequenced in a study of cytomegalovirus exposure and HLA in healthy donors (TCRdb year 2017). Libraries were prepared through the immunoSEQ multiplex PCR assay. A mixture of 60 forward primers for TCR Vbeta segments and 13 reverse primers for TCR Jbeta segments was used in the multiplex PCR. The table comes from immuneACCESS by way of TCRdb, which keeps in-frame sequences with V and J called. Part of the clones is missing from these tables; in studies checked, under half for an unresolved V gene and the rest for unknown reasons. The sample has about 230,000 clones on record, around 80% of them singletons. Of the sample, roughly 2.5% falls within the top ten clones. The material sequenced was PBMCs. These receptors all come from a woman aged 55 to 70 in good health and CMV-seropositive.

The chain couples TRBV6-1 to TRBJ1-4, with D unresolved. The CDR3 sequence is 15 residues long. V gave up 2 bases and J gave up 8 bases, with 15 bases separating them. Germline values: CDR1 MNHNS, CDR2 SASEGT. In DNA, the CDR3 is TGTGCCAGCAGTGAACCCGGGATCACGGGCGAAAAACTGTTTTTT. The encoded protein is CASSEPGITGEKLFF.

Written as DNA, the CDR3 is TGTGCCAGAATCCCTGGTCCCGGGAGCCTCTCCTACGAGCAGTACTTC. Amino acids: CARIPGPGSLSYEQYF. The chain has TRBV7-9 and TRBJ2-7, with a tentative D call TRBD2 (6 bases). Per the germline V gene, CDR1 is SEHNR and CDR2 is FQNEAQ (reference sequence). Trimming took off 9 bases at V and 0 bases at J, with 21 bases between the two ends. This CDR3 has 16 residues. The whole variable domain, remainder taken from reference TRBV7-9 and TRBJ2-7, is DTGVSQNPRHKITKRGQNVTFRCDPISEHNRLYWYRQTLGQGPEFLTYFQNEAQLEKSRLLSDRFSAERPKGSFSTLEIQRTEQGDSAMYLCARIPGPGSLSYEQYFGPGTRLTVT.

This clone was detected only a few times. The CDR3 nucleotides read TGTGCCAGCAGCTCAGGACCTGGGACACTCTATGGCTACACCTTC. It is translated as CASSSGPGTLYGYTF. This chain links TRBV7-9 with TRBJ1-2, with D maybe TRBD1 (6 bases). Trimming took off 4 bases at V and 4 bases at J, with 16 bases between the two ends. Per germline, CDR1 SEHNR and CDR2 FQNEAQ (reference sequence). CDR3 size: 15 residues.

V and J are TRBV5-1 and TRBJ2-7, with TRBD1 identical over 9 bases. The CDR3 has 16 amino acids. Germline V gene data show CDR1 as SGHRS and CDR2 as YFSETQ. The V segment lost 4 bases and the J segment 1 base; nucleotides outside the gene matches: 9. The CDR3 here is CASSGVTGGISYEQYF. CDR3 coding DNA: TGCGCCAGCAGCGGTGTGACAGGGGGTATTTCCTACGAGCAGTACTTC.

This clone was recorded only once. The CDR3 DNA sequence: TGTGCCACCGCCGCGAAACAGGGGGCATTCGTCCCCTACGAGCAGTACTTC. Protein product: CATAAKQGAFVPYEQYF. The V call is TRBV10-3, the J call TRBJ2-7; TRBD1 matches 9 bases. Per the germline V gene, CDR1 is ENHRY and CDR2 is SYGVKD. Germline trimming cut 10 bases from V and 2 bases from J; bases unmatched to any gene: 18. The CDR3 has 17 residues.

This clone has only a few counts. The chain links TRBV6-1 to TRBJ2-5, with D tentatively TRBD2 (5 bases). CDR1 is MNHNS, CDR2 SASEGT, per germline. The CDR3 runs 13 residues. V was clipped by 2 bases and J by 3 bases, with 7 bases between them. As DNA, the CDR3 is TGTGCCAGCAGTGAACACGGGGAAGAGACCCAGTACTTC. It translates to CASSEHGEETQYF.

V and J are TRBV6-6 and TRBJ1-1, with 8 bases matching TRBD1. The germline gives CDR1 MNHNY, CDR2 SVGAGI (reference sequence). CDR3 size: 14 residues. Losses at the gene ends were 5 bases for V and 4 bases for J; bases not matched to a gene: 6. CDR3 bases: TGTGCCAGCAGTAAACAGACAGGGGCCACTGAAGCTTTCTTT. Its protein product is CASSKQTGATEAFF.

The CDR3 loop reads CASSGAGYNEQFF. The CDR3, as DNA: TGTGCCAGCAGTGGGGCAGGCTACAATGAGCAGTTCTTC. The chain recombines TRBV2 with TRBJ2-1; D gene ambiguous. Trimming cost V 4 bases and J 3 bases, with 7 bases left between them. CDR3 length equals 13 residues. Germline V CDR1 and CDR2: SNHLY, FYNNEI.

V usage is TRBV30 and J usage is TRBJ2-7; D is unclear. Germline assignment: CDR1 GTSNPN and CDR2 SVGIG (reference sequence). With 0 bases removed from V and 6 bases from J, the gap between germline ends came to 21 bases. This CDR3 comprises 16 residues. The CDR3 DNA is TGTGCCTGGAGTGTACGAGATCGTGGTTACCCCTGCGAGCAGTACTTC. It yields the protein CAWSVRDRGYPCEQYF.

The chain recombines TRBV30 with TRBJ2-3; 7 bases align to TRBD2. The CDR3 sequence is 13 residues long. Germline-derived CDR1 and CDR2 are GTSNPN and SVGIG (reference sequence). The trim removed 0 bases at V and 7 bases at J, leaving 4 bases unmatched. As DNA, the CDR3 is TGTGCCTGGAGTGTAGCGGGGTCGCATACGCAGTATTTT. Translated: CAWSVAGSHTQYF.

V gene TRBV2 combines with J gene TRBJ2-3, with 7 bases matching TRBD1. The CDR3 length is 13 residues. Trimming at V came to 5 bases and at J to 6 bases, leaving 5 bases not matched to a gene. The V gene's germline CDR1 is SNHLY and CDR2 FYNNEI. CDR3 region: CASSWTGRDTQYF. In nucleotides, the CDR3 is TGTGCCAGCAGTTGGACAGGCCGGGATACGCAGTATTTT. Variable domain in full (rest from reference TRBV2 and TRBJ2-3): EPEVTQTPSHQVTQMGQEVILRCVPISNHLYFYWYRQILGQKVEFLVSFYNNEISEKSEIFDDQFSVERPDGSNFTLKIRSTKLEDSAMYFCASSWTGRDTQYFGPGTRLTVL.

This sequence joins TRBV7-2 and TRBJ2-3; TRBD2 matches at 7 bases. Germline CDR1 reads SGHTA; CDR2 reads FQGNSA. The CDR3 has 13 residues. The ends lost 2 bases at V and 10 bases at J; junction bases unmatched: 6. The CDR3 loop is CASSLNWAGAQYF. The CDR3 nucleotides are TGTGCCAGCAGCTTAAATTGGGCGGGGGCGCAGTATTTT.

CDR3 nucleotides: TGTGCCAGCCCCCCAAGGGGGTACGGAAACACCATATATTTT. Amino acids: CASPPRGYGNTIYF. The V and J genes are TRBV14 and TRBJ1-3, with D possibly matching TRBD1 (6 bases). The CDR3 is made up of 14 amino acids. The germline gives CDR1 SGHDN, CDR2 FVKESK. V was clipped by 8 bases and J by 4 bases, with 15 bases between them. The full variable domain, its missing parts supplied by reference TRBV14 and TRBJ1-3, is EAGVTQFPSHSVIEKGQTVTLRCDPISGHDNLYWYRRVMGKEIKFLLHFVKESKQDESGMPNNRFLAERTGGTYSTLKVQPAELEDSGVYFCASPPRGYGNTIYFGEGSWLTVV.

The chain's CDR3 is CAPDSFYSNQPQHF. CDR3 coding DNA: TGCGCCCCCGACAGCTTTTATAGCAATCAGCCCCAGCATTTT. The chain couples TRBV23-1 to TRBJ1-5; D is perhaps TRBD1 (5 bases). TRBV23-1 is classed as an ORF, of uncertain function. Trimming removed 11 bases at V and 0 bases at J, with 14 bases between. The CDR3 covers 14 residues.

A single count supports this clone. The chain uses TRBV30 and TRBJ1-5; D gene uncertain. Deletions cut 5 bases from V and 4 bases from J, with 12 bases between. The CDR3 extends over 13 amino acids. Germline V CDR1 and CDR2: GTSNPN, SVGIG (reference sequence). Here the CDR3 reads CAWRRTGNQPQHF. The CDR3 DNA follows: TGTGCCTGGCGGCGGACGGGGAATCAGCCCCAGCATTTT. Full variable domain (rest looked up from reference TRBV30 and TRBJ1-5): SQTIHQWPATLVQPVGSPLSLECTVEGTSNPNLYWYRQAAGRGLQLLFYSVGIGQISSEVPQNLSASRPQDRQFILSSKKLLLSDSGFYLCAWRRTGNQPQHFGDGTRLSIL.

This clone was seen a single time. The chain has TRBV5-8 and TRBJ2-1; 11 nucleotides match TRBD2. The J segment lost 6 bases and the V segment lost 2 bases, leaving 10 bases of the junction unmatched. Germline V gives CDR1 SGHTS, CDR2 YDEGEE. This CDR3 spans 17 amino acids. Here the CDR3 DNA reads TGTGCCAGCAGCTTACAGGGGACTAGCGGATCTTTCAATGAGCAGTTCTTC. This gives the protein CASSLQGTSGSFNEQFF.

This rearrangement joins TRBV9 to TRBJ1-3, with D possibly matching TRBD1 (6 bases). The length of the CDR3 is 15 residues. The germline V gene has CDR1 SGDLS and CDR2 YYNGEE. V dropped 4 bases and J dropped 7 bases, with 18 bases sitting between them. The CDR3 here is CASSPLGGTVNTIYF. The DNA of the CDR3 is TGTGCCAGCAGCCCCTTAGGGGGAACTGTCAACACCATATATTTT.

The DNA of the CDR3 is TGTGCCAGCAGTCCTCCAACTTACTATGGCTACACCTTC. This sequence encodes CASSPPTYYGYTF. The chain has TRBV2 and TRBJ1-2; D gene uncertain. Germline lookup yields CDR1 SNHLY and CDR2 FYNNEI. V was cut by 5 bases and J by 3 bases, with 10 bases left in between. The CDR3 spans 13 residues.

For the CDR3, the DNA is TGCAGCGTTGAAAACAGGCGGAATGAGCAGTTCTTC. Encoded protein: CSVENRRNEQFF. The chain has TRBV29-1 and TRBJ2-1, with D maybe TRBD1 (5 bases). This CDR3 region has 12 residues. With 2 bases removed from V and 7 bases from J, the gap between germline ends came to 9 bases. Germline V gene lookup returns CDR1 SQVTM and CDR2 ANQGSEA.